One TCR beta chain is described in this entry. What it binds is unknown. TCRdb's copy holds only in-frame clones and misses some; the assay was immunoSEQ multiplex PCR. The sample includes around 310,000 clones, about 80% seen only once; the top ten take about 6.3%. Germline loops: CDR1 SEHNR, CDR2 FQNEAQ (reference sequence). The CDR3 is made up of 14 amino acids. V was cut by 2 bases and J by 5 bases, with 12 bases left in between. The data belong to a study of cytotoxic CD8 clonotypes in ibrutinib-treated CLL. The study's findings and limits: For progressing versus sustained-remission patients, sampling times were not the same.

The rearrangement links TRBV7-9 to TRBJ2-5; D unclear. The sequenced sample was PBMCs, obtained before ibrutinib treatment. This clonotype was sampled from a human donor with chronic lymphocytic leukemia. The CDR3 region is CASSLYRHVETQYF. CDR3 sequence (DNA): TGTGCCAGCAGCTTATATCGTCATGTTGAGACCCAGTACTTC.